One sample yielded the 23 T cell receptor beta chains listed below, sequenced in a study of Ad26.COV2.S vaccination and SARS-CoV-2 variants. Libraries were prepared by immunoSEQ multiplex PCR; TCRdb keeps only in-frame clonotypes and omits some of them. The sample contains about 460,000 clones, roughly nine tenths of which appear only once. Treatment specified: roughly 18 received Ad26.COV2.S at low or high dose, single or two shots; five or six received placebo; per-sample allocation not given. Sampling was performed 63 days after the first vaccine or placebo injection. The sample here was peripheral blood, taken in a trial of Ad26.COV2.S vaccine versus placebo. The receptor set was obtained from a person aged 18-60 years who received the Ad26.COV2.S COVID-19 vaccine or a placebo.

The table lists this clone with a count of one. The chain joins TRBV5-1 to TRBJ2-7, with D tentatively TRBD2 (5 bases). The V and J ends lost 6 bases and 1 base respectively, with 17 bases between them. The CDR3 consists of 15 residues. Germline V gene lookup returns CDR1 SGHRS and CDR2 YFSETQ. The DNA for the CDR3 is TGCGCCAGCACCCCCCTGGGCGGGCCTTCCTACGAGCAGTACTTC. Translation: CASTPLGGPSYEQYF.

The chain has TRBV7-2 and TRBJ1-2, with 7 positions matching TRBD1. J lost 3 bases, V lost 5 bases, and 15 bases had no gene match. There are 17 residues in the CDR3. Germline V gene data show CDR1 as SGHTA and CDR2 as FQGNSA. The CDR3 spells CASSRRLTDRDHYGYTF. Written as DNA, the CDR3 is TGTGCCAGCAGCCGGCGGCTAACCGACAGGGATCACTATGGCTACACCTTC.

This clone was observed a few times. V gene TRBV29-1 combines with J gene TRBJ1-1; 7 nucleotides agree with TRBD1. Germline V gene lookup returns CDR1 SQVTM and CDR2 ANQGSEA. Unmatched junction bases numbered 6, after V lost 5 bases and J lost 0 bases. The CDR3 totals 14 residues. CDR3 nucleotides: TGCAGCGTTCGACAGGGCCCTTTGAACACTGAAGCTTTCTTT. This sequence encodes CSVRQGPLNTEAFF.

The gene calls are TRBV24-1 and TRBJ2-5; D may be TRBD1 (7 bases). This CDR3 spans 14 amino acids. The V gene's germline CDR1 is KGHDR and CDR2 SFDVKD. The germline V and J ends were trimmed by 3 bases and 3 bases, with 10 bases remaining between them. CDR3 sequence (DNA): TGTGCCACCAGTGATGGGGGGACAGAAGAGACCCAGTACTTC. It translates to CATSDGGTEETQYF.

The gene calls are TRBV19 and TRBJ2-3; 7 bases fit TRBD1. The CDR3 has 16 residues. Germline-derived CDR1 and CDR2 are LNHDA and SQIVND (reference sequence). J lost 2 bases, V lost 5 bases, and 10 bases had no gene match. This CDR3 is CASSSPPGQTTDTQYF. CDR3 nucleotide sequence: TGTGCCAGTAGTTCCCCCCCGGGACAGACCACAGATACGCAGTATTTT.

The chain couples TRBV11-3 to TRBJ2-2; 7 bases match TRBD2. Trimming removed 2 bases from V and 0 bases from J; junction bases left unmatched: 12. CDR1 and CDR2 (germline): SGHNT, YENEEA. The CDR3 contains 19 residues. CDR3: CASSLTHRWGGSNTGELFF. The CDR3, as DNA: TGTGCCAGCAGCTTAACCCACCGTTGGGGGGGATCGAACACCGGGGAGCTGTTTTTT.

The CDR3 loop is CASSYRRTDTQYF. The CDR3 bases are TGTGCCAGCAGTTACCGGCGGACAGATACGCAGTATTTT. The gene calls are TRBV6-5 and TRBJ2-3; no firm D call. Germline values: CDR1 MNHEY, CDR2 SVGAGI. The CDR3 loop spans 13 amino acids. V was cut by 2 bases and J by 3 bases, with 6 bases left in between.

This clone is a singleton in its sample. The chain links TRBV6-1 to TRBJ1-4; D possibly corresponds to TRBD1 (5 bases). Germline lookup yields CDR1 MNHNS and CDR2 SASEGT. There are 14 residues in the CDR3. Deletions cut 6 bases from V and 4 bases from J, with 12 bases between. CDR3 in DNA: TGTGCCAGCAGCCGACAGCCCGATAATGAAAAACTGTTTTTT. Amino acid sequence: CASSRQPDNEKLFF.

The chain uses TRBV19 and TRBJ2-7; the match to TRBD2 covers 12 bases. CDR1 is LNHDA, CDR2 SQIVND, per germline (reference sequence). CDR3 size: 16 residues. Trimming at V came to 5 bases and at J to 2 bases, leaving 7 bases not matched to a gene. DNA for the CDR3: TGTGCCAGTAGTCTAGCGGGAGGGTTTGCGACCTACGAGCAGTACTTC. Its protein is CASSLAGGFATYEQYF.

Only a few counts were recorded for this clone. The CDR3 loop reads CASSGGLPGELFF. The CDR3 region has the DNA TGTGCCAGCAGTGGGGGGCTCCCCGGGGAGCTGTTTTTT. The chain couples TRBV2 to TRBJ2-2, with D tentatively TRBD1 (6 bases). The germline V gene encodes CDR1 SNHLY and CDR2 FYNNEI. Trimming took 4 bases from V and 6 from J, leaving 9 bases between them. There are 13 residues in the CDR3.

Written as DNA, the CDR3 is TGTGCCAGCAGTGACACAGGCAACTATGGCTACACCTTC. Translating it yields CASSDTGNYGYTF. This rearrangement joins TRBV2 to TRBJ1-2, with a possible D match to TRBD1 (5 bases). The V end lost 3 bases, the J end lost 2 bases, and 7 bases lay between the germline ends. The CDR3 is 13 residues long. Germline V CDR1 and CDR2: SNHLY, FYNNEI.

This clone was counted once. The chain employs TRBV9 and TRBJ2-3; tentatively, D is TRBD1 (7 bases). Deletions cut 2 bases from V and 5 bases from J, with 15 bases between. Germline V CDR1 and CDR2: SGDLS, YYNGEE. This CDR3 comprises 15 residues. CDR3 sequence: CASSVEGALGDTQYF. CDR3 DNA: TGTGCCAGCAGCGTGGAGGGGGCACTCGGAGATACGCAGTATTTT.

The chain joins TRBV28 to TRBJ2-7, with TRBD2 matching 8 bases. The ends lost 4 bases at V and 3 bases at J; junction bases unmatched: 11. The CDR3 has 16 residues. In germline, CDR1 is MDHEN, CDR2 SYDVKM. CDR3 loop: CASSSPKRESFYEQYF. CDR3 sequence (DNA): TGTGCCAGCAGTTCACCAAAGCGGGAGAGCTTCTACGAGCAGTACTTC.

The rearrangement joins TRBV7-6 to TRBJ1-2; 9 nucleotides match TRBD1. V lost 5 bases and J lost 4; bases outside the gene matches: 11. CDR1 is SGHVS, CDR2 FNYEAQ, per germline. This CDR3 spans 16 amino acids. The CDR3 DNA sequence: TGTGCCAGCAGCCCTAGGGGACAGGGAAAGGTCTATGGCTACACCTTC. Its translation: CASSPRGQGKVYGYTF.

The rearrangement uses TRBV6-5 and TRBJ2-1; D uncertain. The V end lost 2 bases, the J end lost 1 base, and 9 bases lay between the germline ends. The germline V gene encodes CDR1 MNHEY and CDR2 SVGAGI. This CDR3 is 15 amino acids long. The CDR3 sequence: CASSYVGISYNEQFF. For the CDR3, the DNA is TGTGCCAGCAGTTACGTAGGGATATCCTACAATGAGCAGTTCTTC.

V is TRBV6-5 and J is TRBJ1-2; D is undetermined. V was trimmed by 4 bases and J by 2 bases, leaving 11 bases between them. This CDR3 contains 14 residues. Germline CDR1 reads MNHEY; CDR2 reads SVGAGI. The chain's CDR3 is CASSSSQWNYGYTF. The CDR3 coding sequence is TGTGCCAGCAGTTCTAGCCAGTGGAACTATGGCTACACCTTC.

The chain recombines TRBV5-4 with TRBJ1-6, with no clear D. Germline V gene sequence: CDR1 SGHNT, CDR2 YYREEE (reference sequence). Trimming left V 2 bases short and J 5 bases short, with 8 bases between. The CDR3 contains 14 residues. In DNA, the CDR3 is TGTGCCAGCAGCTTAGACGGTAATAATTCACCCCTCCACTTT. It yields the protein CASSLDGNNSPLHF.

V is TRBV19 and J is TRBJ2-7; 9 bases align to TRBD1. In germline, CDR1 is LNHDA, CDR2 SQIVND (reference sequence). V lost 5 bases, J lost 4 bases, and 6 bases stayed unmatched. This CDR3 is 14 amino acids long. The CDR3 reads CASSPGTGKYEQYF. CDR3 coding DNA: TGTGCCAGTAGTCCCGGGACAGGGAAGTACGAGCAGTACTTC.

The CDR3 sequence is CASSLEAQRTRKLFF. CDR3 coding DNA: TGTGCCAGCAGCCTCGAGGCCCAAAGGACGAGAAAACTGTTTTTT. The V gene is TRBV11-2, the J gene TRBJ1-4; D gene uncertain. CDR3 length equals 15 residues. Germline V gene data show CDR1 as SGHAT and CDR2 as FQNNGV. V lost 5 bases to trimming and J lost 10 bases, with 20 bases between them.

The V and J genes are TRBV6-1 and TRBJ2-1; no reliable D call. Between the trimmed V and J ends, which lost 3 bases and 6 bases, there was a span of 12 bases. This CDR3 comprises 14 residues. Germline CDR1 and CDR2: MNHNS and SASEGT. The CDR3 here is CASSDGNIFNEQFF. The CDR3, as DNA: TGTGCCAGCAGTGATGGAAACATCTTCAATGAGCAGTTCTTC.

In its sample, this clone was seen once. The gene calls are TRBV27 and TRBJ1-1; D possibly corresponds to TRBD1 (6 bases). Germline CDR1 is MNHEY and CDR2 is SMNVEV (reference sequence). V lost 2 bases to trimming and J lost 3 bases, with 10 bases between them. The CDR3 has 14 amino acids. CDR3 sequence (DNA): TGTGCCAGCAGTTTAAGGGGGTTTGACACTGAAGCTTTCTTT. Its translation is CASSLRGFDTEAFF.

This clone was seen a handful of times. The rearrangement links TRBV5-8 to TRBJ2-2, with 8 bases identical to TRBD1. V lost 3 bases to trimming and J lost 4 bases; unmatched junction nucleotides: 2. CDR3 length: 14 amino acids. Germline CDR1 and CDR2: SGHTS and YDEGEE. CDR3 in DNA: TGTGCCAGCAGCTGGCAGGGGGCCACCGGGGAGCTGTTTTTT. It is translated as CASSWQGATGELFF.

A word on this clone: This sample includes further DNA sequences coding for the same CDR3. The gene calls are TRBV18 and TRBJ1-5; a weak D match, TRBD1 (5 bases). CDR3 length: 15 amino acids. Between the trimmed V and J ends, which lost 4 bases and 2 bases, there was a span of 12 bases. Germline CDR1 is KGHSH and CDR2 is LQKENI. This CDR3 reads CASSRDGRGNQPQHF. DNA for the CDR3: TGTGCCAGCTCACGGGACGGCCGGGGCAATCAGCCCCAGCATTTT.